Presented here are 4 T cell receptor beta chains from one specimen sequenced in a study of response to subunit inactivated influenza vaccine. One entry per CDR3 protein, called by TCRdb with MiXCR from the RT-PCR reads. Seen here are roughly 570,000 distinct CDR3 sequences, around 13% observed once, and the top ten hold around 10%. Sequencing was performed on PBMCs from blood, taken approximately 12 days after vaccination. These receptors came from a man aged 45 to 65 who received an inactivated influenza vaccine.

Many counts were recorded for this clonotype. This rearrangement joins TRBV11-2 to TRBJ1-5; D call uncertain. CDR3 length equals 13 residues. The germline V gene encodes CDR1 SGHAT and CDR2 FQNNGV. V was shortened by 5 bases and J by 6 bases, with 11 bases between the two germline ends. The CDR3 protein is CASSPERSQPQHF. In nucleotides, the CDR3 is TGTGCCAGCAGCCCAGAGAGAAGTCAGCCCCAGCATTTT. The entire variable domain, with the rest obtained from reference TRBV11-2 and TRBJ1-5, is as follows: EAGVAQSPRYKIIEKRQSVAFWCNPISGHATLYWYQQILGQGPKLLIQFQNNGVVDDSQLPKDRFSAERLKGVDSTLKIQPAKLEDSAVYLCASSPERSQPQHFGDGTRLSIL.

This clonotype appeared a few times. The chain has TRBV7-6 and TRBJ2-1; D possibly corresponds to TRBD2 (6 bases). Germline CDR1 reads SGHVS; CDR2 reads FNYEAQ. Trimming removed 5 bases from V and 4 bases from J, with 15 bases in between. The CDR3 is 15 residues long. CDR3 in DNA: TGTGCCAGCAGCACGAGTGCGGGACGGTACAATGAGCAGTTCTTC. As protein: CASSTSAGRYNEQFF.

The chain joins TRBV15 to TRBJ1-5; D is uncertain. V was clipped by 0 bases and J by 0 bases, with 6 bases between them. The CDR3 extends over 15 amino acids. The germline gives CDR1 LNHNV, CDR2 YYDKDF (reference sequence). CDR3 residues: CATSREDNSNQPQHF. The CDR3 DNA reads as TGTGCCACCAGCAGAGAAGACAATAGCAATCAGCCCCAGCATTTT.

This chain links TRBV29-1 with TRBJ2-7; D unclear. The ends were cut back, 4 bases at V and 0 bases at J, with 10 bases in the middle. CDR3 length equals 13 residues. In germline, CDR1 is SQVTM, CDR2 ANQGSEA. This CDR3 reads CSVVLQSSYEQYF. CDR3 nucleotides: TGCAGCGTTGTTCTCCAATCCTCCTACGAGCAGTACTTC.